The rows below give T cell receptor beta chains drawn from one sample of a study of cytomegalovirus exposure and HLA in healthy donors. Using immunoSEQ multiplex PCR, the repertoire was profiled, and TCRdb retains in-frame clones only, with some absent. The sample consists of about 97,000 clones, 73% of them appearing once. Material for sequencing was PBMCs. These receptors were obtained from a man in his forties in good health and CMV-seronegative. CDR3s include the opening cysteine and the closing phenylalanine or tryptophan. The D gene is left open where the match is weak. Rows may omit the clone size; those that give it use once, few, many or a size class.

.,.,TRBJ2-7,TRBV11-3,CASSLETDGHVQYF,TGTGCCAGCAGCTTAGAAACAGACGGTCATGTGCAGTACTTC
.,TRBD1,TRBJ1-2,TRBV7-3,CASSPQGDGYTF,TGTGCCAGCAGCCCACAGGGGGATGGCTACACCTTC
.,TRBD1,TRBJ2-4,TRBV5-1,CASSSGQGEENIQYF,TGCGCCAGCAGCTCGGGACAGGGAGAAGAAAACATTCAGTACTTC
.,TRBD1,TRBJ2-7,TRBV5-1,CASSLTDRGPIYTYEQYF,TGCGCCAGCAGCCTGACGGACAGGGGGCCAATATACACCTACGAGCAGTACTTC
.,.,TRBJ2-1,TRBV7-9,CASSRFRDTTYNEQFF,TGTGCCAGCAGCCGGTTTAGGGACACTACCTACAATGAGCAGTTCTTC
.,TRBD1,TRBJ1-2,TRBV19,CASSIRSPGQGASGYTF,TGTGCCAGTAGTATTCGTTCCCCGGGACAGGGGGCAAGTGGCTACACCTTC
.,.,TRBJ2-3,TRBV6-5,CASSYRAGSTDTQYF,TGTGCCAGCAGTTACCGGGCAGGGAGCACAGATACGCAGTATTTT
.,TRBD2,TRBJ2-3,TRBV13,CASSTGLAGKDTQYF,TGTGCCAGCAGCACTGGACTAGCGGGGAAAGATACGCAGTATTTT
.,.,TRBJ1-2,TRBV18,CASSPPVRGGYGYTF,TGTGCCAGCTCACCACCGGTCAGGGGTGGCTATGGCTACACCTTC
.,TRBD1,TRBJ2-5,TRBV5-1,CASSSGQGEETQYF,TGCGCCAGCAGCTCGGGACAGGGGGAAGAGACCCAGTACTTC
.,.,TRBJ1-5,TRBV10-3,CAISEAGFSNQPQHF,TGTGCCATCAGTGAGGCAGGGTTCAGCAATCAGCCCCAGCATTTT
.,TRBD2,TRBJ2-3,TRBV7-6,CASSSFSGGETDTQYF,TGTGCCAGCAGCTCCTTTAGCGGGGGGGAAACAGATACGCAGTATTTT
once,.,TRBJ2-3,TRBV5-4,CASSTRTASDTQYF,TGTGCCAGCAGCACGCGGACAGCTTCAGATACGCAGTATTTT
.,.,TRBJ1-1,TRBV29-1,CSTGRTLEGTEAFF,TGCAGCACCGGCCGGACCCTCGAGGGCACTGAAGCTTTCTTT
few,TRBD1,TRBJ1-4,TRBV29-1,CSVEAGGDEKLFF,TGCAGCGTTGAAGCAGGGGGAGACGAAAAACTGTTTTTT
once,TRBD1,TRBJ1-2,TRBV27,CASSDGQGTGYTF,TGTGCCAGCAGCGACGGACAGGGGACTGGCTACACCTTC
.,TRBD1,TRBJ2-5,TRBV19,CASSDRGETQYF,TGTGCCAGTAGTGACAGGGGGGAGACCCAGTACTTC
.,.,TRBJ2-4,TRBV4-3,CASSQVRGADIQYF,TGCGCCAGCAGCCAAGTCCGGGGGGCGGACATTCAGTACTTC
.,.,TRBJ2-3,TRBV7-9,CASSSTSATDTQYF,TGTGCCAGCAGCTCGACTAGTGCCACAGATACGCAGTATTTT
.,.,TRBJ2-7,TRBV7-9,CASSLDRTSYEQYF,TGTGCCAGCAGCTTAGACAGGACCTCCTACGAGCAGTACTTC
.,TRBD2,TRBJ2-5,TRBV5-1,CASSLEGLAGLTGETQYF,TGCGCCAGCAGCTTGGAGGGACTAGCGGGGCTAACCGGGGAGACCCAGTACTTC
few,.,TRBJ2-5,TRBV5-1,CASSFLGQQETQYF,TGCGCCAGCAGCTTTTTAGGACAGCAAGAGACCCAGTACTTC
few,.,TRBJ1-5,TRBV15,CATSRLQGSNQPQHF,TGTGCCACCAGCAGACTACAGGGTAGCAATCAGCCCCAGCATTTT
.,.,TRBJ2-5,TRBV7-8,CASSLVGQQETQYF,TGTGCCAGCAGCTTAGTAGGACAGCAAGAGACCCAGTACTTC
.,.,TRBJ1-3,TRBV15,CATSSTVSGNTIYF,TGTGCCACCAGCAGTACAGTGTCTGGAAACACCATATATTTT
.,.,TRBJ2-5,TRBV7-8,CASSLVVREETQYF,TGTGCCAGCAGCTTAGTGGTCAGGGAAGAGACCCAGTACTTC
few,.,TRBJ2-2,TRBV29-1,CSVDVTGAGELFF,TGCAGCGTTGATGTGACAGGAGCCGGGGAGCTGTTTTTT
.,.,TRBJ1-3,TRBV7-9,CASSLLGVGGNTIYF,TGTGCCAGCAGCTTGCTGGGCGTCGGTGGAAACACCATATATTTT
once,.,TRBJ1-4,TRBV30,CAWSGQSEKLFF,TGTGCCTGGAGTGGACAGTCTGAAAAACTGTTTTTT
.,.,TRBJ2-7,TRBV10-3,CASRDTSYEQYF,TGTGCCAGTAGGGACACCTCCTACGAGCAGTACTTC
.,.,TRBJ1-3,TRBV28,CASSFGPLSSGNTIYF,TGTGCCAGCAGTTTTGGCCCACTAAGCTCTGGAAACACCATATATTTT
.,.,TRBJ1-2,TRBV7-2,CASSPWGGDDYGYTF,TGTGCCAGCAGTCCCTGGGGGGGGGATGACTATGGCTACACCTTC
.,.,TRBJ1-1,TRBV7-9,CASSLAGAVDEAFF,TGTGCCAGCAGCTTAGCAGGGGCGGTAGATGAAGCTTTCTTT
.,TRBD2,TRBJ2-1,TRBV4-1,CASSQEPNGGDYNEQFF,TGCGCCAGCAGCCAAGAACCCAACGGGGGGGATTACAATGAGCAGTTCTTC
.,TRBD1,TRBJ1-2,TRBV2,CASSERTGGSGYTF,TGTGCCAGCAGTGAGCGGACAGGGGGCTCGGGCTACACCTTC
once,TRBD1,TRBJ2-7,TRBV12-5,CASGPGTGGPYEQYF,TGTGCTAGTGGACCCGGGACAGGGGGCCCCTACGAGCAGTACTTC
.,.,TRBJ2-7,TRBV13,CASSPSTDSYEQYF,TGTGCCAGCAGCCCCTCGACAGACTCCTACGAGCAGTACTTC
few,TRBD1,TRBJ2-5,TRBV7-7,CASSSGTGEGETQYF,TGTGCCAGCAGTTCCGGGACAGGGGAAGGAGAGACCCAGTACTTC
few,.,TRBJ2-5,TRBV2,CASSEGGGQAETQYF,TGTGCCAGCAGTGAGGGCGGGGGACAGGCGGAGACCCAGTACTTC
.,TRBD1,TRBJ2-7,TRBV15,CATSNRDRGSYEQYF,TGTGCCACCAGCAACCGGGACAGGGGGAGCTACGAGCAGTACTTC
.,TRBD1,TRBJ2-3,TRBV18,CASSPIGTGERSDTQYF,TGTGCCAGCTCACCGATAGGGACAGGGGAGAGGTCAGATACGCAGTATTTT
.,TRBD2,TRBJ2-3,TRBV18,CASSPRSGGAADTQYF,TGTGCCAGCTCACCACGGTCCGGGGGGGCCGCAGATACGCAGTATTTT
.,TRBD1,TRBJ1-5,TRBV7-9,CASSLGTGWRFGNQPQHF,TGTGCCAGCAGCTTGGGGACAGGGTGGCGTTTTGGCAATCAGCCCCAGCATTTT
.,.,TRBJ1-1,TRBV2,CASSVYRADTEAFF,TGTGCCAGCAGTGTCTACAGGGCGGACACTGAAGCTTTCTTT
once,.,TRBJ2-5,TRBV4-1,CASSQDPGQETQYF,TGCGCCAGCAGCCAAGATCCGGGCCAAGAGACCCAGTACTTC
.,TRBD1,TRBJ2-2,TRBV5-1,CASSPETGSTGELFF,TGCGCCAGCAGCCCAGAGACAGGGAGCACCGGGGAGCTGTTTTTT
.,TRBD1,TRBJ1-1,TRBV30,CAWRGTVWSTEAFF,TGTGCCTGGAGGGGGACAGTCTGGAGCACTGAAGCTTTCTTT
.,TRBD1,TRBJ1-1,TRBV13,CASSFTGTGGGTEAFF,TGTGCCAGCAGCTTCACCGGGACAGGGGGTGGCACTGAAGCTTTCTTT
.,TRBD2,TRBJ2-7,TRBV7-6,CASSLQRGASYEQYF,TGTGCCAGCAGTTTACAGCGGGGGGCCTCCTACGAGCAGTACTTC
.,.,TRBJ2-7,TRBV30,CAWSLTGLENEQYF,TGTGCCTGGAGTTTAACAGGGCTGGAGAACGAGCAGTACTTC
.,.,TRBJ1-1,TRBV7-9,CASSLNSPQGFEAFF,TGTGCCAGCAGCTTAAATTCCCCCCAGGGGTTTGAAGCTTTCTTT
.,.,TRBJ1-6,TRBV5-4,CASGAGQGLKSPLHF,TGTGCCAGTGGGGCAGGGCAAGGCCTTAAATCACCCCTCCACTTT
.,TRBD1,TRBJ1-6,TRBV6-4,CAGDRETSPLHF,TGTGCCGGGGACAGGGAGACTTCACCCCTCCACTTT